The subject of this entry is one T cell receptor (beta chain). These data originate in a study of T cell responses to AZD1222 COVID-19 vaccine. TCRdb's table, derived via immunoSEQ multiplex PCR, lists solely in-frame clones and lacks some. Altogether 140,000 to 150,000 clones are present, over 75% being singletons, with the ten largest covering 5% to 6.5%. The germline V and J ends were trimmed by 3 bases and 2 bases, with 9 bases remaining between them. From germline, CDR1 is SGHTA and CDR2 FQGTGA. This CDR3 spans 14 amino acids. The chain uses TRBV7-3 and TRBJ2-3; unclear D gene. The sequences come from peripheral blood, collected 28 days after the second dose of the MenACWY control vaccine. This clonotype was sampled from an adult who received the MenACWY meningococcal vaccine as a control. CDR3 loop: CASSLERITDTQYF. For the CDR3, the DNA is TGTGCCAGCAGCTTGGAACGAATCACAGATACGCAGTATTTT.